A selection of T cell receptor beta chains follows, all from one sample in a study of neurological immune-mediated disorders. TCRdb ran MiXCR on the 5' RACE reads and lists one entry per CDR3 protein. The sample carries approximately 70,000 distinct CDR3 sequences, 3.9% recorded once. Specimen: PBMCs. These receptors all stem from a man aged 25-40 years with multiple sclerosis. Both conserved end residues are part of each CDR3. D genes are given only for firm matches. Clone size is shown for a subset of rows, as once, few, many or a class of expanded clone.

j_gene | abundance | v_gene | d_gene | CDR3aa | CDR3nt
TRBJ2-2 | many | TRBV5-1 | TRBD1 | CASSTDRGRYTGELFF | TGCGCCAGCAGCACGGACAGGGGGCGGTACACCGGGGAGCTGTTTTTT
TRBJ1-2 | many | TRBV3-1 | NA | CASSQAKFGYTF | TGTGCCAGCAGCCAAGCCAAGTTTGGCTACACCTTC
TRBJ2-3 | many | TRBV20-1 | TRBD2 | CSARGRRGNTDTQYF | TGCAGTGCTAGAGGGCGGCGGGGGAACACAGATACGCAGTATTTT
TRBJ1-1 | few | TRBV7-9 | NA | CASSLGPPEAFF | TGTGCCAGCAGCTTGGGCCCCCCTGAAGCTTTCTTT
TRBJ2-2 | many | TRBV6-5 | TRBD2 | CASKRLAGDHTGELFF | TGTGCCAGCAAGAGACTAGCGGGGGACCACACCGGGGAGCTGTTTTTT
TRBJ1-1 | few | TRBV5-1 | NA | CASSLTGRIMNTEAFF | TGCGCCAGCAGCTTAACAGGGCGCATTATGAACACTGAAGCTTTCTTT
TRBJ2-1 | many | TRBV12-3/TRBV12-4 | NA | CASRAYQLGGAPNEQFF | TGTGCCAGCAGGGCATACCAACTAGGGGGGGCGCCCAATGAGCAGTTCTTC
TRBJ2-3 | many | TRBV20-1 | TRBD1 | CSARDDYRGRTDTQYF | TGCAGTGCTAGAGACGATTACAGGGGGCGCACAGATACGCAGTATTTT
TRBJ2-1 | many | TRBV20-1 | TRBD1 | CSARDPSGQAYNEQFF | TGCAGTGCTAGAGATCCCTCAGGACAGGCATACAATGAGCAGTTCTTC
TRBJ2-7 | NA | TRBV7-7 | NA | CASSRGGIGQPDYEQYF | TGTGCCAGCAGCCGTGGCGGTATTGGACAACCGGATTACGAGCAGTACTTC
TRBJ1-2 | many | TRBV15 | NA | CATSSPWFGGSGGYTF | TGTGCCACCAGCAGCCCCTGGTTTGGGGGCTCGGGAGGCTACACCTTC